This T cell receptor beta chain derives from a study of CD8+CD57+ T cells in acquired aplastic anemia. Sequencing involved patients with CD8+CD57+ cell expansion previously shown by flow cytometry. Prior therapy had not been administered to any patient at the time of blood sampling. CDR1 is SGHDT, CDR2 YYEEEE, per germline. V was trimmed by 0 bases and J by 11 bases, leaving 11 bases between them. The CDR3 is 13 residues long. Genomic DNA acted as the template from which TCR beta VDJ combination and CDR3 sequence profiling were carried out. TCRdb re-analysed the reads in MiXCR, keeping a single row per CDR3 protein. Of approximately 470,000 distinct CDR3 sequences listed, less than 35% are singletons. Study outcomes and limitations: Found in both controls and patients were twenty-nine CD8+ CDR3 sequences. Patient and control CD8+ Simpson's diversity was not significantly different.

A single count supports this clonotype. Its specificity is not known. The clonotype comes from a human donor with aplastic anemia. The sample consisted of sorted CD4+, CD8+, or CD8+CD57+ T cells (not recorded which) from PBMCs. The V call is TRBV5-6, the J call TRBJ1-4; maybe TRBD1 (5 bases). The chain's CDR3 is CASSLGTTYKLFF. The CDR3 DNA reads TGTGCCAGCAGCTTGGGGACAACCTACAAACTGTTTTTT.